This T cell receptor (beta chain) comes out of a study of shared clonotypes between healthy human individuals. The CDR3 length is 16 residues. Germline CDR1 reads ENHRY; CDR2 reads SYGVKD. J lost 7 bases, V lost 0 bases, and 7 bases had no gene match. Assay: immunoSEQ multiplex PCR; the TCRdb copy retains only in-frame clones and omits some. The sample holds more than 550,000 clones, approximately 77% seen once. The receptor comes from a woman aged 30 to 39 in good health. Material: memory CD4+ T cells sorted from blood. The subset denotes: CD45RA-negative fraction. J is TRBJ2-1 and V is TRBV10-3, with TRBD1 matching over 9 bases. Here the CDR3 DNA reads TGTGCCATCAGTGAGTCGCGGACAGGGGCCGCGAATGAGCAGTTCTTC. It is translated as CAISESRTGAANEQFF.